The count of the clone carrying this TCR beta chain is one. V was clipped by 5 bases and J by 4 bases; unmatched bases: 6. CDR1 and CDR2 from the germline V gene are SQVTM and ANQGSEA. CDR3 length: 14 amino acids. The sample is drawn from a study of T cell responses to AZD1222 COVID-19 vaccine. TCRdb keeps only in-frame clones here, not all; method: immunoSEQ multiplex PCR. The data show about 140,000 clones, 90% to 95% seen once. This clonotype originated in an adult who received the AZD1222 COVID-19 vaccine. Sample: peripheral blood, taken 28 days after the second AZD1222 dose. The chain joins TRBV29-1 to TRBJ1-1; 11 bases align to TRBD1. This chain's CDR3 is CSVRTGGASTEAFF. The CDR3 DNA reads as TGCAGCGTTCGGACAGGGGGCGCATCCACTGAAGCTTTCTTT.